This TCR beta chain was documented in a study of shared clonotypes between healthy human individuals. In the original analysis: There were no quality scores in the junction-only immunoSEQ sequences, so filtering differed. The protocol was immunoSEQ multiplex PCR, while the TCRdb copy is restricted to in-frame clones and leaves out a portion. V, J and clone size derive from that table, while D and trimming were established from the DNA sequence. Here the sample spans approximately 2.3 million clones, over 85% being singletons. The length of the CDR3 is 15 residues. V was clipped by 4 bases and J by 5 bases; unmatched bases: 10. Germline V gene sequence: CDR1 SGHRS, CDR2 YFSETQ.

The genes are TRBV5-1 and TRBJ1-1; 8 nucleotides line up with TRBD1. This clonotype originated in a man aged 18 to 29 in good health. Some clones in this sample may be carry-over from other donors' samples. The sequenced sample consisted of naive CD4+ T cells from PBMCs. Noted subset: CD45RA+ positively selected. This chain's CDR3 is CASSPRTGRETEAFF. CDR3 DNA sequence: TGCGCCAGCAGCCCCCGGACAGGGCGAGAGACTGAAGCTTTCTTT. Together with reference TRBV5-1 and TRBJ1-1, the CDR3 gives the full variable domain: KAGVTQTPRYLIKTRGQQVTLSCSPISGHRSVSWYQQTPGQGLQFLFEYFSETQRNKGNFPGRFSGRQFSNSRSEMNVSTLELGDSALYLCASSPRTGRETEAFFGQGTRLTVV.